This is a list of T cell receptor beta chains from one sample in a study of blood T cells in healthy people across ages. TCRdb ran MiXCR on the 5' RACE reads and lists one entry per CDR3 protein. The data show approximately 1.5 million distinct CDR3 sequences, with under 55% seen just once and about 4.1% held by the top ten. The material sequenced was blood. These receptor sequences come from a woman aged 18-29 years in good health. CDR3s include the opening cysteine and the closing phenylalanine or tryptophan. A D gene is named only where the DNA matches it firmly. Some rows mark clone size as missing; the rest say once, few, many or name a class of expanded clone.

D: .; V: TRBV4-3; size: .; J: TRBJ2-7; CDR3: CASSPGTRNYEQYF; DNA: TGCGCCAGCAGCCCCGGGACTCGAAACTACGAGCAGTACTTC
D: TRBD1; V: TRBV6-6; size: few; J: TRBJ2-2; CDR3: CASKPGQGTGELFF; DNA: TGTGCCAGCAAACCGGGACAGGGAACCGGGGAGCTGTTTTTT
D: .; V: TRBV6-2/TRBV6-3; size: few; J: TRBJ2-5; CDR3: CASSRGTAREQYF; DNA: TGTGCCAGCAGTCGCGGGACAGCTAGGGAGCAGTACTTC
D: TRBD1; V: TRBV4-3; size: few; J: TRBJ2-7; CDR3: CASSPLDRGYEQYF; DNA: TGCGCCAGCAGCCCCCTGGACAGGGGCTACGAGCAGTACTTC
D: .; V: TRBV5-1; size: many; J: TRBJ2-6; CDR3: CASSLDSGANVLTF; DNA: TGCGCCAGCAGCTTGGATTCTGGGGCCAACGTCCTGACTTTC
D: .; V: TRBV6-5; size: .; J: TRBJ2-3; CDR3: CASSYSRGGTDTQYF; DNA: TGTGCCAGCAGTTACTCTAGGGGTGGGACAGATACGCAGTATTTT
D: TRBD2; V: TRBV7-8; size: .; J: TRBJ2-1; CDR3: CASSILAGGLWSYNEQFF; DNA: TGTGCCAGCAGCATACTAGCGGGAGGATTATGGTCCTACAATGAGCAGTTCTTC
D: TRBD1; V: TRBV7-9; size: .; J: TRBJ1-4; CDR3: CASSTPWGGTGIEKLFF; DNA: TGTGCCAGCAGCACACCCTGGGGCGGGACAGGGATTGAAAAACTGTTTTTT
D: .; V: TRBV12-3/TRBV12-4; size: few; J: TRBJ2-7; CDR3: CASRQLGGEQYF; DNA: TGTGCCAGCAGACAACTAGGAGGCGAGCAGTACTTC
D: TRBD1; V: TRBV6-5; size: .; J: TRBJ2-5; CDR3: CASRGQGLSGETQYF; DNA: TGTGCCAGCAGGGGACAGGGGCTTAGTGGAGAGACCCAGTACTTC